These 6 T cell receptor beta chains share one sample of origin, sequenced in a study of human T cells and chemical hapten exposure. As to time point: patch test 2, 6 weeks after DPC sensitization. As to treatment: therapeutic diphenylcyclopropenone sensitization with weekly scalp DPC. TCRdb called the RACE reads again in MiXCR, with one record for every CDR3 protein. The table has over 65,000 distinct CDR3 sequences, more than 9% seen once. Sample: whole blood, taken in connection with sensitization to the hapten diphenylcyclopropenone (DPC). The receptor source for this set is a man younger than 35 with alopecia areata. Some clones in this sample may be carry-over from other donors' samples.

This clonotype was counted only a few times. The chain couples TRBV7-9 to TRBJ1-2; no firm D call. The CDR3 contains 11 residues. CDR1 is SEHNR, CDR2 FQNEAQ, per germline (reference sequence). The CDR3 coding sequence is TGTGTCGCGGCGGGGAACTATGGCTACACCTTC. Translating gives CVAAGNYGYTF. Based on the CDR3 plus reference TRBV7-9 and TRBJ1-2, the full variable domain is DTGVSQNPRHKITKRGQNVTFRCDPISEHNRLYWYRQTLGQGPEFLTYFQNEAQLEKSRLLSDRFSAERPKGSFSTLEIQRTEQGDSAMYLCVAAGNYGYTFGSGTRLTVV.

The genes are TRBV19 and TRBJ2-3; D not certain. CDR1 and CDR2 (germline): LNHDA, SQIVND (reference sequence). V was pared by 0 bases and J by 5 bases, with 9 bases between. The CDR3 sequence is 14 residues long. The CDR3 reads CASSIDLSEDTQYF. The DNA for the CDR3 is TGTGCCAGTAGTATAGATCTATCGGAAGATACGCAGTATTTT.

The CDR3 region is CASSYTDYYEQYF. The CDR3 nucleotides are TGTGCCAGCAGTTACACAGATTACTACGAGCAGTACTTC. The genes are TRBV6-6 and TRBJ2-7; no clear D gene. Germline assignment: CDR1 MNHNY and CDR2 SVGAGI (reference sequence). The CDR3 is made up of 13 amino acids. V was trimmed by 2 bases and J by 3 bases, leaving 8 bases between them.

This chain connects TRBV6-1 to TRBJ2-3; maybe TRBD1 (6 bases). V lost 4 bases and J 10 bases, leaving 12 bases between the germline ends. Germline CDR1 and CDR2: MNHNS and SASEGT. The CDR3 is 12 amino acids. The CDR3 spells CASSGEGGAQYF. The CDR3 nucleotides are TGTGCCAGCAGTGGGGAAGGGGGAGCGCAGTATTTT.

This clonotype was counted a few times. The V call is TRBV6-2 or TRBV6-3, the J call TRBJ2-7; 10 bases are a match to TRBD2. The CDR3 has 15 amino acids. The J segment lost 4 bases and the V segment lost 6 bases, leaving 9 bases of the junction unmatched. Looked up from germline, CDR1 is MNHEY and CDR2 is SVGEGT. The CDR3 region is CASSSRTSGQYEQYF. CDR3 sequence (DNA): TGTGCCAGCAGCTCCAGGACTAGCGGACAATACGAGCAGTACTTC.

This clonotype appeared many times. The rearrangement uses TRBV12-3 or TRBV12-4 and TRBJ1-5; TRBD1 matches 10 bases. Losses at the gene ends were 6 bases for V and 3 bases for J; bases not matched to a gene: 11. CDR3 length: 17 amino acids. The CDR3 loop is CASSQTGGLRLNQPQHF. The CDR3 DNA is TGTGCCAGCAGCCAGACAGGGGGCTTGCGCCTCAATCAGCCCCAGCATTTT.